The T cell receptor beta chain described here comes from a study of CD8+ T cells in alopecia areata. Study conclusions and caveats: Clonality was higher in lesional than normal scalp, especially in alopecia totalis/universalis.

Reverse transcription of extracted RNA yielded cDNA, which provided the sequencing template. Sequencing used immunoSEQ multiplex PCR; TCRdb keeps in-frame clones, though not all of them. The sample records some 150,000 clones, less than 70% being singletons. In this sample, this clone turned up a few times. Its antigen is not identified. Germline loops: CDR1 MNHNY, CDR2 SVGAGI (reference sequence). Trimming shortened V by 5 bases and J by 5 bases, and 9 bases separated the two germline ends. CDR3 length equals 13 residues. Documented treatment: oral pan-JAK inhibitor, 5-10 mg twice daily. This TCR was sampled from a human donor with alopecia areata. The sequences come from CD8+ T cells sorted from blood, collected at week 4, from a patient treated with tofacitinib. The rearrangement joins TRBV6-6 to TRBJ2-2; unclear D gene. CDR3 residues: CASSVAFTGELFF. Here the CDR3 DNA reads TGTGCCAGCAGTGTTGCCTTTACCGGGGAGCTGTTTTTT.